The next 29 T cell receptor beta chains were all read from a single sample in a study of T cell repertoires in cytomegalovirus infection. TCRdb independently ran MiXCR on the reads; one entry per CDR3 protein. The table has 450,000 to 550,000 distinct CDR3 sequences, under 55% seen once; the top ten hold about 41%. No cognate antigen is known for these TCRs. The starting material was cultured PBMCs, obtained from culture after CMV antigen stimulation. The receptors originated from a human donor in good health (CMV status not recorded). Some clones in this sample may be carry-over from other donors' samples.

The chain couples TRBV6-6 to TRBJ2-1; TRBD1 matches at 11 bases. The CDR3 totals 16 residues. V dropped 5 bases and J dropped 9; count of bases not matched to a gene: 12. Germline V gives CDR1 MNHNY, CDR2 SVGAGI (reference sequence). The CDR3 DNA sequence: TGTGCCAGCAGTCCTCCGGGACAGGGGGGGGATAGTGAGCAGTTCTTC. It yields the protein CASSPPGQGGDSEQFF.

In this sample, this clonotype turned up a few times. The J gene is TRBJ2-1, the V gene TRBV12-3 or TRBV12-4; 7 nucleotides agree with TRBD2. V lost 6 bases, J lost 10 bases, and 9 bases stayed unmatched. The CDR3 extends over 13 amino acids. The CDR3 DNA reads TGTGCCAGCAGCCTTGGACTTAGCGGGGAGCAGTTCTTC. This sequence encodes CASSLGLSGEQFF.

This clonotype was counted a few times. The rearrangement links TRBV7-2 to TRBJ2-1; D is ambiguous. The CDR3 is 12 amino acids. Between the trimmed V and J ends, which lost 2 bases and 9 bases, there was a span of 8 bases. Germline V CDR1 and CDR2: SGHTA, FQGNSA. CDR3 sequence (DNA): TGTGCCAGCAGCTTACGGCTTGCTGAGCAGTTCTTC. Protein: CASSLRLAEQFF.

In this sample, this clonotype turned up a few times. The chain has TRBV7-2 and TRBJ1-3; D gene unclear. CDR1 SGHTA and CDR2 FQGNSA come from the germline V gene. Trimming stripped 1 base from V and 3 bases from J, with 10 bases between. CDR3 size: 15 residues. The DNA of the CDR3 is TGTGCCAGCAGCTTAGGGGCGTGGGTTGGAAACACCATATATTTT. This codes for CASSLGAWVGNTIYF.

This chain uses TRBV6-2 or TRBV6-3 with TRBJ1-5, with D uncertain. Germline CDR1 is MNHEY and CDR2 is SVGEGT. The CDR3 is 14 residues long. The V gene lost 4 bases and the J gene lost 7 bases, with 14 bases spanning the gap. CDR3 in DNA: TGTGCCAGCAGTTCCCTCGATCATTGGCAGCCCCAGCATTTT. Translated, it gives CASSSLDHWQPQHF.

This rearrangement joins TRBV19 to TRBJ2-6; TRBD2 matches 10 bases. This CDR3 has 17 amino acids. The V and J ends lost 5 bases and 4 bases, in that order; junction bases with no gene match: 8. The germline CDR1 and CDR2 sequences are LNHDA and SQIVND (reference sequence). CDR3 nucleotides: TGTGCCAGTAGTCCGTTAGCGGGAGGACTGGGGGCCAACGTCCTGACTTTC. Its translation: CASSPLAGGLGANVLTF.

V and J are TRBV2 and TRBJ2-3; D perhaps matches TRBD1 (6 bases). The ends were cut back, 6 bases at V and 15 bases at J, with 19 bases in the middle. CDR3 size: 12 residues. The V gene's germline CDR1 is SNHLY and CDR2 FYNNEI. CDR3 region: CASRDDRTAGYF. For the CDR3, the DNA is TGTGCCAGCAGAGACGACAGGACAGCTGGTTATTTT.

There are a few counts of this clonotype. The chain combines TRBV6-5 with TRBJ1-2, with 7 bases lining up with TRBD1. Germline V lookup: CDR1 MNHEY, CDR2 SVGAGI. V dropped 7 bases and J dropped 6; count of bases not matched to a gene: 11. This CDR3 spans 14 amino acids. For the CDR3, the DNA is TGTGCCAGCACCTACACTAAAGGGACAGATGGCTACACCTTC. Its translation: CASTYTKGTDGYTF.

This clonotype has a handful of counts. V is TRBV4-1 and J is TRBJ1-2, with D maybe TRBD1 (5 bases). CDR3 length equals 17 residues. Germline CDR1 reads MGHRA; CDR2 reads YSYEKL. Trimming removed 3 bases from V and 4 bases from J, with 21 bases in between. The CDR3 coding sequence is TGCGCCAGCAGCCACCAAGGAGGAGGGAAGGGGTCCTATGGCTACACCTTC. Its protein product is CASSHQGGGKGSYGYTF.

The genes are TRBV27 and TRBJ1-2, with 7 bases fitting TRBD1. V lost 6 bases, J lost 7 bases, and 5 bases stayed unmatched. CDR1 and CDR2 (germline): MNHEY, SMNVEV (reference sequence). The CDR3 extends over 12 amino acids. The CDR3, as DNA: TGTGCCAGCAGCGAGGGGGCGGGTGGCTACACCTTC. This encodes CASSEGAGGYTF.

This clonotype was found a few times. The chain couples TRBV12-3 or TRBV12-4 to TRBJ1-5; no clear D. This CDR3 has 17 amino acids. The V end was cut by 1 base, the J end by 3 bases, with 16 bases between. CDR3 region: CASSLDPAAGLNQPQHF. CDR3 in DNA: TGTGCCAGCAGTTTAGACCCCGCAGCAGGTCTCAATCAGCCCCAGCATTTT.

In this sample, this clonotype turned up a few times. This rearrangement joins TRBV7-8 to TRBJ2-3; 9 bases are a match to TRBD2. V lost 1 base, J lost 7 bases, and 6 bases stayed unmatched. The CDR3 has 15 amino acids. Germline lookup yields CDR1 SGHVS and CDR2 FQNEAQ. The CDR3, as DNA: TGTGCCAGCAGCTTAGTAAGCGGGGGGCTCCATACGCAGTATTTT. Translation gives CASSLVSGGLHTQYF.

V is TRBV4-3 and J is TRBJ1-6, with D tentatively TRBD1 (6 bases). This CDR3 has 15 amino acids. CDR1 is LGHNA and CDR2 is YSLEER in the germline V gene. V was clipped by 4 bases and J by 5 bases, with 12 bases between them. CDR3 nucleotides: TGCGCCAGCAGCCTAATAGGACAGAATAATTCACCCCTCCACTTT. It encodes CASSLIGQNNSPLHF.

A remark on this clonotype: One base away lies a much larger clone, so this may be a sequencing read error. J is TRBJ2-1 and V is TRBV7-6; perhaps TRBD1 as D (5 bases). The CDR3 has 19 amino acids. Germline V gene lookup returns CDR1 SGHVS and CDR2 FNYEAQ. CDR3 bases: TGTGCCAGCAGCTTAGCTGGTGGGATGCGGACACCTTCCTACAAGGAGCAGTTCTTC. It specifies CASSLAGGMRTPSYKEQFF.

This sequence joins TRBV6-2 or TRBV6-3 and TRBJ1-5; weak D call: TRBD1 (6 bases). Trimming removed 2 bases from V and 3 bases from J, with 17 bases in between. CDR1 MNHEY and CDR2 SVGEGT come from the germline V gene. The CDR3 is 17 residues long. CDR3: CASSYGPLKGDNQPQHF. The DNA of the CDR3 is TGTGCCAGCAGTTACGGGCCACTCAAGGGGGACAATCAGCCCCAGCATTTT.

This clonotype has more than one count but fewer than ten. The chain combines TRBV29-1 with TRBJ2-5, with D possibly matching TRBD1 (6 bases). V lost 1 base and J 2 bases, leaving 14 bases between the germline ends. Germline-derived CDR1 and CDR2 are SQVTM and ANQGSEA. CDR3 length: 15 amino acids. CDR3 sequence reads: CSVEGGQGAQETQYF. CDR3 nucleotide sequence: TGCAGCGTTGAAGGGGGGCAAGGGGCGCAAGAGACCCAGTACTTC.

This clonotype was recorded a few times. This rearrangement joins TRBV6-1 to TRBJ1-5; 7 bases are shared with TRBD1. Trimming cost V 6 bases and J 6 bases; bases outside gene matches: 17. The CDR3 runs to 17 residues. Germline assignment: CDR1 MNHNS and CDR2 SASEGT. The DNA for the CDR3 is TGTGCCAGCAGGGCTGCGCAGGGTCCAGGGGGTTTTCAGCCCCAGCATTTT. The encoded protein is CASRAAQGPGGFQPQHF.

This clonotype was counted at least ten times. This chain joins TRBV7-2 and TRBJ2-7; 11 bases line up with TRBD2. This CDR3 region has 15 residues. Losses at the gene ends were 5 bases for V and 7 bases for J; bases not matched to a gene: 10. Germline CDR1 and CDR2: SGHTA and FQGNSA. CDR3 DNA sequence: TGTGCCAGCAGCCAAATAGCGGGGGGGCCGAATGAGCAGTACTTC. Translating gives CASSQIAGGPNEQYF.

The chain links TRBV9 to TRBJ2-1, with TRBD2 as a possible D gene (7 bases). Germline V gene sequence: CDR1 SGDLS, CDR2 YYNGEE. The CDR3 runs 16 residues. V gave up 4 bases and J gave up 3 bases, with 17 bases separating them. CDR3 region: CASSPRGGNLYNEQFF. The CDR3 region has the DNA TGTGCCAGCAGCCCAAGGGGGGGGAACCTCTACAATGAGCAGTTCTTC.

The chain couples TRBV20-1 to TRBJ2-5; TRBD1 agrees at 7 bases. Germline V gene lookup returns CDR1 DFQATT and CDR2 SNEGSKA (reference sequence). CDR3 size: 12 residues. The junction had 10 bases not matched to a gene; V was cut back by 6 bases and J by 9 bases. CDR3 nucleotide sequence: TGCAGTGCCCCGACAGGGTCGGAATCCCAGTACTTC. It translates to CSAPTGSESQYF.

This clonotype appeared many times. This chain connects TRBV12-3 or TRBV12-4 to TRBJ2-7, with unresolved D. The length of the CDR3 is 13 residues. The germline V and J ends were trimmed by 6 bases and 0 bases, with 9 bases remaining between them. Here the CDR3 DNA reads TGTGCCAGCAGCTTTGGGGACTCCTACGAGCAGTACTTC. Translating it yields CASSFGDSYEQYF.

The V gene is TRBV7-2, the J gene TRBJ2-1; D might be TRBD2 (6 bases). The CDR3 length is 15 residues. V lost 5 bases, J lost 3 bases, and 14 bases lay in between. Germline CDR1 is SGHTA and CDR2 is FQGNSA. CDR3 loop: CASSPSPGLYNEQFF. CDR3 in DNA: TGTGCCAGCAGCCCTTCACCGGGACTCTACAATGAGCAGTTCTTC.

This clonotype was counted a few times. The chain uses TRBV2 and TRBJ2-7; D is ambiguous. Trimming took off 8 bases at V and 0 bases at J, with 11 bases between the two ends. The CDR3 has 13 residues. CDR1 is SNHLY, CDR2 FYNNEI, per germline. CDR3 in amino acids: CASARMGSYEQYF. The CDR3 DNA follows: TGTGCCAGCGCCCGGATGGGCTCCTACGAGCAGTACTTC.

The chain has TRBV5-4 and TRBJ2-3; D not resolved. The CDR3 contains 14 residues. Germline lookup yields CDR1 SGHNT and CDR2 YYREEE (reference sequence). V was cut by 3 bases and J by 0 bases, with 8 bases left in between. CDR3 sequence (DNA): TGTGCCAGCAGCTCGGCCTACAGCACAGATACGCAGTATTTT. Translation gives CASSSAYSTDTQYF.

J is TRBJ1-1 and V is TRBV2; 7 bases line up with TRBD1. Per germline, CDR1 SNHLY and CDR2 FYNNEI. The CDR3 is 13 residues long. After removal of 5 bases from V and 7 bases from J, the junction contained 7 bases not matched to a gene. The CDR3 reads CASSQGGLIEAFF. The CDR3, as DNA: TGTGCCAGCAGTCAGGGGGGCCTTATTGAAGCTTTCTTT.

The CDR3 bases are TGCGCCAGCAGCCGGACTGACACCTACAATGAGCAGTTCTTC. Its translation is CASSRTDTYNEQFF. This chain connects TRBV4-3 to TRBJ2-1; possibly TRBD2 for D (5 bases). Trimming pared 4 bases from V and 2 bases from J, leaving 9 bases between. CDR1 and CDR2 (germline): LGHNA, YSLEER. The CDR3 covers 14 residues.

V usage is TRBV11-3 and J usage is TRBJ2-7; TRBD1 might be the D (6 bases). Trimming cost V 2 bases and J 5 bases, with 16 bases left between them. CDR3 length: 15 residues. Germline V gene data show CDR1 as SGHNT and CDR2 as YENEEA. CDR3 loop: CASSLQGPGVDEQYF. As DNA, the CDR3 is TGTGCCAGCAGCTTACAGGGCCCAGGGGTGGACGAGCAGTACTTC.

This clonotype was observed a few times. This sequence joins TRBV2 and TRBJ2-1; 11 nucleotides agree with TRBD2. CDR3 size: 14 residues. The V segment lost 5 bases and the J segment 12 bases; nucleotides outside the gene matches: 9. Germline CDR1 reads SNHLY; CDR2 reads FYNNEI. In DNA form, the CDR3 reads TGTGCCAGCAGTCTTAGCGGGAGGGCCGGAGGGCAGTTCTTC. The encoded protein is CASSLSGRAGGQFF.

The rearrangement uses TRBV6-1 and TRBJ1-2; D is uncertain. From germline, CDR1 is MNHNS and CDR2 SASEGT. This CDR3 is built from 11 residues. Trimming cost V 6 bases and J 4 bases, with 6 bases left between them. CDR3 sequence reads: CASRTVYGYTF. CDR3 DNA: TGTGCCAGCAGGACTGTCTATGGCTACACCTTC.